Here is one T cell receptor (beta chain) with its context. The CDR3 contains 15 residues. Germline values: CDR1 LNHDA, CDR2 SQIVND (reference sequence). V lost 6 bases, J lost 4 bases, and 16 bases lay in between. The data originate from a study of blood T cell repertoires in COVID-19. Background on the study: Samples taken during acute and convalescent COVID-19 were collected in the United States, Italy and Spain. From T cells, B-cell-depleted T cells, or PBMCs came the material, which was cDNA or gDNA.

Original processing notes: It was from reference gene primer amplification that nucleated cell counts were estimated. Data came from immunoSEQ multiplex PCR; TCRdb stores just in-frame clones and leaves some out. V and J calls and clone size follow that table, whereas D and trimming were derived from the DNA. The sample holds about 140,000 clones; approximately 80% are singletons and the top ten take over 4%. The clonotype originates from a woman in her forties or fifties with acute or convalescent COVID-19. The sequenced material came from peripheral blood. The J gene is TRBJ1-5, the V gene TRBV19; perhaps TRBD1 as D (6 bases). CDR3 in DNA: TGTGCCAGTAGAGAACTACAGGGCAAGAATCAGCCCCAGCATTTT. Translating gives CASRELQGKNQPQHF.